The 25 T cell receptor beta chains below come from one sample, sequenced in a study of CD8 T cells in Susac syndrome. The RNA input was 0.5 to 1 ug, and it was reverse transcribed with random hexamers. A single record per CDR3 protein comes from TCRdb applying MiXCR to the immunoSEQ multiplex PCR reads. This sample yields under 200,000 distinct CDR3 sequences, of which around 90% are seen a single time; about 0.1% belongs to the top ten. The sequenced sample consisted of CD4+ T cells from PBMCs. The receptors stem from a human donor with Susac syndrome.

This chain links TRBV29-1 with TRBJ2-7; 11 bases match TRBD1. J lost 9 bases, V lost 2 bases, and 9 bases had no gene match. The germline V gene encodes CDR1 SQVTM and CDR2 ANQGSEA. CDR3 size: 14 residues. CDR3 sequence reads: CSVEKDRGLVGQYF. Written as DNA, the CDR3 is TGCAGCGTTGAAAAGGACAGGGGGCTCGTGGGGCAGTACTTC.

The chain's CDR3 is CASSGTGSYEQYF. Here the CDR3 DNA reads TGTGCCAGCAGTGGGACGGGCTCCTACGAGCAGTACTTC. The rearrangement uses TRBV25-1 and TRBJ2-7; D call uncertain. The germline V gene has CDR1 MGHDK and CDR2 SYGVNS. The ends were cut back, 4 bases at V and 0 bases at J, with 7 bases in the middle. CDR3 length: 13 residues.

CDR3: CASSQEGTRAWDTQYF. Here the CDR3 DNA reads TGCGCCAGCAGCCAAGAGGGGACTCGGGCATGGGATACGCAGTATTTT. V gene TRBV4-1 combines with J gene TRBJ2-3, with TRBD2 as a possible D gene (6 bases). Germline CDR1 and CDR2: MGHRA and YSYEKL. The CDR3 length is 16 residues. The V end lost 0 bases, the J end lost 6 bases, and 16 bases lay between the germline ends.

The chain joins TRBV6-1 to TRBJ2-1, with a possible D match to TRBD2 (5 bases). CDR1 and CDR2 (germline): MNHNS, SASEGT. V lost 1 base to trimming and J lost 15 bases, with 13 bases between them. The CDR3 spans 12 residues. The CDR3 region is CASSEGRRLPFF. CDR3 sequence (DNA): TGTGCCAGCAGTGAAGGCAGGAGGTTGCCGTTCTTC.

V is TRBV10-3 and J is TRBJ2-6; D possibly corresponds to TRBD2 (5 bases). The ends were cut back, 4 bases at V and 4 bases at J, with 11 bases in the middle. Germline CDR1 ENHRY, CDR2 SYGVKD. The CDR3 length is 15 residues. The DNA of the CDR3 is TGTGCCATCAGTGTCGAGGGAAGAGGGGCCAACGTCCTGACTTTC. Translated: CAISVEGRGANVLTF.

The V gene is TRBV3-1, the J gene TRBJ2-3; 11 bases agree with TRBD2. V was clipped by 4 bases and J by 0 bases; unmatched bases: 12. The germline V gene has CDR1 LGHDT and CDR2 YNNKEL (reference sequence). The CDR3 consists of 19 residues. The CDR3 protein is CASSLWGLADPGSTDTQYF. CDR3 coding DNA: TGTGCCAGCAGCCTGTGGGGACTAGCGGACCCAGGGAGCACAGATACGCAGTATTTT.

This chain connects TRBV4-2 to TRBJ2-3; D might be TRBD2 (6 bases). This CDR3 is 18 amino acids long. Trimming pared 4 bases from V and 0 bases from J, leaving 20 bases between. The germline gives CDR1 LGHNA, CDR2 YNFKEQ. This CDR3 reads CASSLGTAVGQSTDTQYF. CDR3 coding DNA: TGTGCCAGCAGCCTCGGGACTGCTGTTGGACAAAGCACAGATACGCAGTATTTT.

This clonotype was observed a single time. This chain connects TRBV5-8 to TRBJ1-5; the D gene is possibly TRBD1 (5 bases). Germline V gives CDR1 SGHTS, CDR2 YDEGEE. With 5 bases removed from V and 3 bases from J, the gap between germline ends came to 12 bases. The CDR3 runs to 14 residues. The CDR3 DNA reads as TGTGCCAGCAGGATTGACAGTACCAATCAGCCCCAGCATTTT. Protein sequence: CASRIDSTNQPQHF.

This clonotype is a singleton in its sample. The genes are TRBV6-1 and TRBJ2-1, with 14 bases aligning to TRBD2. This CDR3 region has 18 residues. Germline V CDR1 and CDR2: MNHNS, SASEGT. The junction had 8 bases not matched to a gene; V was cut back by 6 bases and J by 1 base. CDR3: CASSTSGTSGGSYNEQFF. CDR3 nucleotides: TGTGCCAGCAGCACCTCCGGGACTAGCGGGGGTTCCTACAATGAGCAGTTCTTC.

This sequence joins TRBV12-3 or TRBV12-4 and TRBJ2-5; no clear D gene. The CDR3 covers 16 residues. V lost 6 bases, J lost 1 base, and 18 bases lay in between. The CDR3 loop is CASSPLITGGQETQYF. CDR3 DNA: TGTGCCAGCAGCCCCTTGATAACCGGCGGCCAAGAGACCCAGTACTTC.

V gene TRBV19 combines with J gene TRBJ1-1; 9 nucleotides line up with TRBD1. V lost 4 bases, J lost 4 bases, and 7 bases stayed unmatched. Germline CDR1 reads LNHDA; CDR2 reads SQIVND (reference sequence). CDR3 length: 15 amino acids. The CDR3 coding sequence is TGTGCCAGTAGTAAACCTGGGACAGGGACCACTGAAGCTTTCTTT. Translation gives CASSKPGTGTTEAFF.

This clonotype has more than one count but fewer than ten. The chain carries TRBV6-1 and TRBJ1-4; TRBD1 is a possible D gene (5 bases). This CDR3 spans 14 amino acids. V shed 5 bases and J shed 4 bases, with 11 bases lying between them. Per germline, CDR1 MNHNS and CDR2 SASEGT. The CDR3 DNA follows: TGTGCCAGCAGTCCCGACAGCTATAATGAAAAACTGTTTTTT. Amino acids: CASSPDSYNEKLFF.

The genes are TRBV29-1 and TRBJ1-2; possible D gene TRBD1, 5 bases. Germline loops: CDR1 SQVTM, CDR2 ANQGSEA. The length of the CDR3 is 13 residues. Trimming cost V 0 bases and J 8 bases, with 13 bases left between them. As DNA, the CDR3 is TGCAGCGTTGAAGATCTGCAGGGTGGAGGCTACACCTTC. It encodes CSVEDLQGGGYTF.

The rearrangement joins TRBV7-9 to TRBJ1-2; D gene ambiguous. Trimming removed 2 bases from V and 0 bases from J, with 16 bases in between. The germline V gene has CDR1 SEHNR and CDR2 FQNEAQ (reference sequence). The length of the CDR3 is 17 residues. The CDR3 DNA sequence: TGTGCCAGCAGCTTAAGGCGCGGGAAGTCGGCTAACTATGGCTACACCTTC. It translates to CASSLRRGKSANYGYTF.

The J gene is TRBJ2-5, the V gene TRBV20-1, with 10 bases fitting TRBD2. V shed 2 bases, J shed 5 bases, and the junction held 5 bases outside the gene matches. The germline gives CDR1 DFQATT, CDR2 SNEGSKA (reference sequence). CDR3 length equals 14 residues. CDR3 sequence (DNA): TGCAGTGCTAGAAGCGGGGGGGGTAGCGAGACCCAGTACTTC. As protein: CSARSGGGSETQYF.

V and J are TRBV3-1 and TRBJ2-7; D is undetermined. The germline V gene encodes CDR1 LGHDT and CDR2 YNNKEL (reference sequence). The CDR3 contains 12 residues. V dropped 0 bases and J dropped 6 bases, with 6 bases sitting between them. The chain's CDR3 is CASSQEGSEQYF. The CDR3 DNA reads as TGTGCCAGCAGCCAAGAAGGAAGCGAGCAGTACTTC.

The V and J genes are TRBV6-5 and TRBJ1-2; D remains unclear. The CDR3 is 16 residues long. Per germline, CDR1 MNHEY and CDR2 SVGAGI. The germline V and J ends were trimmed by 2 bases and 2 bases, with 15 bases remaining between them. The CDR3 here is CASSYIPPRLNYGYTF. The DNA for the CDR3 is TGTGCCAGCAGTTACATACCCCCTCGACTCAACTATGGCTACACCTTC.

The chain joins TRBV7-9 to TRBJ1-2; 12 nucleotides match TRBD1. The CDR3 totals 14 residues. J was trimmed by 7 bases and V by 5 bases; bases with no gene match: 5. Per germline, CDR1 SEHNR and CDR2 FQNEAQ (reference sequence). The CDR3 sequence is CASSAGQGAGGYTF. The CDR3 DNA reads TGTGCCAGCAGCGCGGGACAGGGGGCTGGTGGCTACACCTTC.

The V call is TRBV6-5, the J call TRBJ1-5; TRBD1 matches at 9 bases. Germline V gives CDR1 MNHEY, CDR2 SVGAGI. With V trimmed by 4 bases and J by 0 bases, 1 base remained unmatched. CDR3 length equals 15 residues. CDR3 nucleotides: TGTGCCAGCAGTTTACAGGGGGCTAGCAATCAGCCCCAGCATTTT. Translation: CASSLQGASNQPQHF.

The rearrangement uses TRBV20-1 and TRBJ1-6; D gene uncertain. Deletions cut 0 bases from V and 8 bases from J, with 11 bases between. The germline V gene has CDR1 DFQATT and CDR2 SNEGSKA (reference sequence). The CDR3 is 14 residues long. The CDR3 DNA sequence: TGCAGTGCTAGAGATCTTGCGCCAGATTCACCCCTCCACTTT. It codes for CSARDLAPDSPLHF.

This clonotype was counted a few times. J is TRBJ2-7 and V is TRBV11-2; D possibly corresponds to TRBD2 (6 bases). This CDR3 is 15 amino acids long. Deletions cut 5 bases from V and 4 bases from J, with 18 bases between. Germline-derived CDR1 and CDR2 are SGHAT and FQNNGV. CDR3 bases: TGTGCCAGCAGCCCTATGGGCGGGAATGGGTACGAGCAGTACTTC. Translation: CASSPMGGNGYEQYF.

The CDR3 DNA sequence: TGTGCCAGCAGCCAAACGAGCAATCAGCCCCAGCATTTT. This codes for CASSQTSNQPQHF. The chain uses TRBV3-1 and TRBJ1-5; D is uncertain. This CDR3 spans 13 amino acids. V was cut by 2 bases and J by 1 base, with 3 bases left in between. Germline loops: CDR1 LGHDT, CDR2 YNNKEL (reference sequence).

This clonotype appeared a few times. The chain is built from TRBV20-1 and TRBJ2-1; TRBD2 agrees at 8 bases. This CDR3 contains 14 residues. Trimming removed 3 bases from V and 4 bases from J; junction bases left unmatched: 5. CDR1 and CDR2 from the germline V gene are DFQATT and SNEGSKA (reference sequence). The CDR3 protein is CSARGLAGYNEQFF. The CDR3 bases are TGCAGTGCTAGGGGCCTAGCGGGTTACAATGAGCAGTTCTTC.

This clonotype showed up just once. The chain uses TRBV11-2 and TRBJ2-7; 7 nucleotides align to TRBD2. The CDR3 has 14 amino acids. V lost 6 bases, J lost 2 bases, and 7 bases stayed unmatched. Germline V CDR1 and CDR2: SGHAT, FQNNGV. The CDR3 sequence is CASRVLGGAYEQYF. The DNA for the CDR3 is TGTGCCAGCAGGGTGCTGGGAGGGGCCTACGAGCAGTACTTC.

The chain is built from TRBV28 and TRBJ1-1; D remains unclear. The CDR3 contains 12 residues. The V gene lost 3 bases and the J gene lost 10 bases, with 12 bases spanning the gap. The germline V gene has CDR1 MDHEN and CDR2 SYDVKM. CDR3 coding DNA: TGTGCCAGCAGTTTTAGAGAGGGAGGAGCTTTCTTT. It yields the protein CASSFREGGAFF. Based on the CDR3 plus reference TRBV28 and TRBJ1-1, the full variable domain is DVKVTQSSRYLVKRTGEKVFLECVQDMDHENMFWYRQDPGLGLRLIYFSYDVKMKEKGDIPEGYSVSREKKERFSLILESASTNQTSMYLCASSFREGGAFFGQGTRLTVV.